The 32 T cell receptor beta chains given below trace back to one sample, sequenced in a study of low-dose radiotherapy and immunotherapy resistance in tumors. The time point was: after trial treatment. The treatment is: LDRT plus nivolumab, ipilimumab, low-dose cyclophosphamide and aspirin (RACIN trial). TRAV- and TRBV-specific primers were used for first-strand cDNA, which covered alpha and beta chains. It was with a constant-region primer and a V-primer adapter that TCRs were amplified over approximately 18 PCR cycles. TCRdb re-analysed the reads in MiXCR, keeping a single row per CDR3 protein. The sample carries 95,000 to 100,000 distinct CDR3 sequences, more than 20% recorded once. Sequencing used PBMCs, obtained after low-dose radiotherapy plus immunotherapy. The receptors were gathered from a male donor with prostate cancer.

The sample holds many counts of this clonotype. The chain couples TRBV20-1 to TRBJ1-6; 8 bases line up with TRBD1. Per the germline V gene, CDR1 is DFQATT and CDR2 is SNEGSKA (reference sequence). With V trimmed by 7 bases and J by 4 bases, 9 bases remained unmatched. CDR3 length: 15 amino acids. The DNA of the CDR3 is TGCAGTGTCCCGACAGGGGAGCTTTATAATTCACCCCTCCACTTT. Protein: CSVPTGELYNSPLHF.

Concerning this clonotype: A read error is likely here: a far larger clone is one base away. The chain couples TRBV2 to TRBJ2-1, with D unresolved. The ends were cut back, 4 bases at V and 13 bases at J, with 17 bases in the middle. Germline V gene data show CDR1 as SNHLY and CDR2 as FYNNEI. There are 13 residues in the CDR3. This CDR3 reads CASSVQRQETQFF. CDR3 nucleotide sequence: TGTGCCAGCAGTGTGCAGCGCCAAGAGACCCAGTTCTTC.

This clonotype was seen many times. The chain uses TRBV7-3 and TRBJ2-1; 12 bases are a match to TRBD2. This CDR3 has 15 residues. Germline CDR1 is SGHTA and CDR2 is FQGTGA. Trimming took 3 bases from V and 8 from J; bases not matched to a gene: 5. CDR3 bases: TGTGCCAGCAGCTTGTCTAGCGGGGGGGCGTATGAGCAGTTCTTC. Its protein product is CASSLSSGGAYEQFF.

This clonotype was recorded many times. A junction boundary mismatches the germline segment, possibly from a read error. The gene calls are TRBV2 and TRBJ1-2; D gene ambiguous. Per germline, CDR1 SNHLY and CDR2 FYNNEI. The CDR3 totals 12 residues. The CDR3 loop reads CASGEVDYGYTF. The CDR3 DNA sequence: TGTGCCAGCGGTGAGGTAGACTATGGCTACACCTTC.

This clonotype was seen a few times. V is TRBV6-2 or TRBV6-3 and J is TRBJ2-1; TRBD1 aligns across 9 bases. There are 15 residues in the CDR3. Germline V gene lookup returns CDR1 MNHEY and CDR2 SVGEGT. Losses at the gene ends were 1 base for V and 8 bases for J; bases not matched to a gene: 6. CDR3 amino acids: CASSYYDRGVDEQFF. In DNA, the CDR3 is TGTGCCAGCAGTTACTACGACAGGGGGGTTGATGAGCAGTTCTTC.

This clonotype was picked up many times. The chain is built from TRBV14 and TRBJ2-3, with TRBD2 matching over 7 bases. Germline lookup yields CDR1 SGHDN and CDR2 FVKESK. This CDR3 has 15 amino acids. V lost 0 bases, J lost 6 bases, and 6 bases stayed unmatched. CDR3 coding DNA: TGTGCCAGCAGCCAAGATTGGCTAGCGGCCGATACGCAGTATTTT. Encoded protein: CASSQDWLAADTQYF.

This clonotype has ten or more counts. The chain has TRBV15 and TRBJ1-1; maybe TRBD1 (5 bases). Germline CDR1 reads LNHNV; CDR2 reads YYDKDF (reference sequence). V lost 0 bases and J lost 11, with 10 bases in between. This CDR3 comprises 12 residues. The DNA for the CDR3 is TGTGCCACCAGCAGAGATCGGGGCAGCGCTTTCTTT. Protein sequence: CATSRDRGSAFF.

This clonotype came up many times. The chain combines TRBV19 with TRBJ2-2; D call uncertain. CDR1 and CDR2 (germline): LNHDA, SQIVND (reference sequence). The CDR3 length is 17 residues. Trimming pared 1 base from V and 1 base from J, leaving 13 bases between. CDR3 in amino acids: CASSIGVSSGNTGELFF. Here the CDR3 DNA reads TGTGCCAGTAGTATAGGGGTTTCCTCAGGGAACACCGGGGAGCTGTTTTTT. Using reference TRBV19 and TRBJ2-2 for the parts outside the CDR3, the full variable domain is DGGITQSPKYLFRKEGQNVTLSCEQNLNHDAMYWYRQDPGQGLRLIYYSQIVNDFQKGDIAEGYSVSREKKESFPLTVTSAQKNPTAFYLCASSIGVSSGNTGELFFGEGSRLTVL.

This clonotype appeared many times. The DNA of the CDR3 is TGTGCCAGCAGTTGGGACGAGGGCCAGAACACTGAAGCTTTCTTT. Protein: CASSWDEGQNTEAFF. The chain couples TRBV9 to TRBJ1-1, with D possibly TRBD1 on 5 matching bases. Trimming removed 5 bases from V and 1 base from J, with 15 bases in between. The CDR3 is 15 residues long. Germline V CDR1 and CDR2: SGDLS, YYNGEE.

In its sample, this clonotype was seen many times. The chain recombines TRBV4-1 with TRBJ2-2; D is perhaps TRBD1 (6 bases). There are 18 residues in the CDR3. V lost 4 bases to trimming and J lost 3 bases, with 21 bases between them. CDR1 is MGHRA, CDR2 YSYEKL, per germline. The CDR3 region is CASSRPLDRPSDTGELFF. CDR3 nucleotides: TGCGCCAGCAGCCGCCCCCTAGACAGGCCTTCGGACACCGGGGAGCTGTTTTTT.

This clonotype was observed at least ten times. V usage is TRBV7-9 and J usage is TRBJ2-5, with a tentative D call TRBD1 (8 bases). From germline, CDR1 is SEHNR and CDR2 FQNEAQ (reference sequence). CDR3 length: 17 amino acids. Trimming stripped 5 bases from V and 3 bases from J, with 22 bases between. The CDR3 sequence is CASSPGQGGTFKETQYF. The CDR3 DNA sequence: TGTGCCAGCAGCCCTGGACAGGGAGGGACTTTTAAAGAGACCCAGTACTTC.

There are many counts of this clonotype. The gene calls are TRBV6-2 or TRBV6-3 and TRBJ2-7, with no clear D. Germline assignment: CDR1 MNHEY and CDR2 SVGEGT. The CDR3 runs 14 residues. Trimming stripped 5 bases from V and 3 bases from J, with 14 bases between. CDR3 DNA sequence: TGTGCCAGCAGTAAGGAGCCCAACAACTACGAGCAGTACTTC. Its protein is CASSKEPNNYEQYF.

The rearrangement links TRBV20-1 to TRBJ1-1; perhaps TRBD1 as D (6 bases). The CDR3 covers 12 residues. The V gene lost 3 bases and the J gene lost 8 bases, with 13 bases spanning the gap. Germline-derived CDR1 and CDR2 are DFQATT and SNEGSKA (reference sequence). The CDR3, as DNA: TGCAGTGCTAGTGGTGATAGGGGGGAAGCTTTCTTT. Its translation: CSASGDRGEAFF.

This clonotype was counted at least ten times. This chain links TRBV13 with TRBJ2-5; 9 bases line up with TRBD2. The germline gives CDR1 PRHDT, CDR2 FYEKMQ (reference sequence). The V segment lost 5 bases and the J segment 1 base; nucleotides outside the gene matches: 11. This CDR3 region has 17 residues. The CDR3 coding sequence is TGTGCCAGCAGCCCAGGGGCGCGGCGGGGGGGCCAAGAGACCCAGTACTTC. Translating gives CASSPGARRGGQETQYF.

Ten or more counts support this clonotype. The rearrangement links TRBV5-4 to TRBJ1-4, with 8 bases fitting TRBD1. The V segment lost 4 bases and the J segment 8 bases; nucleotides outside the gene matches: 13. CDR1 and CDR2 from the germline V gene are SGHNT and YYREEE (reference sequence). CDR3 length: 16 residues. The CDR3 bases are TGTGCCAGCAGCCTACTGGGCCGGGACAGGCCAGAAAAACTGTTTTTT. Its translation: CASSLLGRDRPEKLFF.

V and J are TRBV12-5 and TRBJ2-1, with D tentatively TRBD2 (6 bases). The CDR3 extends over 11 amino acids. Germline CDR1 reads LGHNT; CDR2 reads FRNRAP. Trimming took 9 bases from V and 7 from J, leaving 10 bases between them. This CDR3 is CASREDNEQFF. The CDR3 nucleotides are TGTGCTAGCAGGGAGGATAATGAGCAGTTCTTC.

CDR3 sequence reads: CASSPGLATNTGELFF. Here the CDR3 DNA reads TGTGCCAGCAGCCCGGGACTAGCGACGAACACCGGGGAGCTGTTTTTT. The rearrangement links TRBV11-3 to TRBJ2-2; 10 bases are a match to TRBD2. With V trimmed by 5 bases and J by 0 bases, 3 bases remained unmatched. Germline CDR1 reads SGHNT; CDR2 reads YENEEA. This CDR3 has 16 residues.

This clonotype has ten or more counts. The chain uses TRBV19 and TRBJ2-2; no reliable D call. V was shortened by 9 bases and J by 2 bases, with 19 bases between the two germline ends. Germline values: CDR1 LNHDA, CDR2 SQIVND (reference sequence). The CDR3 contains 16 residues. CDR3 sequence (DNA): TGTGCCAGCGAGCCCCCTTGGCGGAGAAACACCGGGGAGCTGTTTTTT. The encoded protein is CASEPPWRRNTGELFF.

This clonotype was recorded many times. The V call is TRBV4-1, the J call TRBJ1-5, with D uncertain. Trimming stripped 0 bases from V and 7 bases from J, with 19 bases between. The CDR3 is 17 residues long. Germline CDR1 and CDR2: MGHRA and YSYEKL. For the CDR3, the DNA is TGCGCCAGCAGCCAAGACGAGATGACGTTAGGGAGGCAGCCCCAGCATTTT. Translation gives CASSQDEMTLGRQPQHF.

This clonotype was counted many times. The V gene is TRBV5-4, the J gene TRBJ2-1, with D perhaps matching TRBD2 (7 bases). CDR1 and CDR2 (germline): SGHNT, YYREEE (reference sequence). V lost 4 bases, J lost 7 bases, and 27 bases lay in between. CDR3 length: 18 residues. Here the CDR3 DNA reads TGTGCCAGCAGCCCCACCAGGGGTCGCGGGGGCCCCGGGAATGAGCAGTTCTTC. Translating it yields CASSPTRGRGGPGNEQFF.

This clonotype was detected a few times. V is TRBV6-1 and J is TRBJ1-2, with a possible D match to TRBD1 (5 bases). Trimming took off 4 bases at V and 8 bases at J, with 14 bases between the two ends. Per germline, CDR1 MNHNS and CDR2 SASEGT. The CDR3 runs 13 residues. The CDR3 here is CASSGGQGDGYTF. The CDR3 DNA reads TGTGCCAGCAGTGGGGGTCAGGGAGACGGCTACACCTTC.

The V gene is TRBV3-1, the J gene TRBJ2-1; D is unresolved. The CDR3 contains 13 residues. The V gene lost 4 bases and the J gene lost 7 bases, with 11 bases spanning the gap. Looked up from germline, CDR1 is LGHDT and CDR2 is YNNKEL (reference sequence). This chain's CDR3 is CASSLASGNEQFF. CDR3 DNA sequence: TGTGCCAGCAGCCTCGCGTCTGGGAATGAGCAGTTCTTC.

This clonotype was counted many times. The rearrangement uses TRBV29-1 and TRBJ2-5; the D gene is possibly TRBD1 (6 bases). Germline V gene data show CDR1 as SQVTM and CDR2 as ANQGSEA. The CDR3 sequence is 12 residues long. Trimming left V 3 bases short and J 4 bases short, with 9 bases between. For the CDR3, the DNA is TGCAGCGTTGAGATGGGGGCAGAGACCCAGTACTTC. Translation gives CSVEMGAETQYF.

This clonotype was seen repeatedly, ten times or more. The V call is TRBV2, the J call TRBJ1-3, with 9 positions matching TRBD1. Trimming removed 7 bases from V and 4 bases from J; junction bases left unmatched: 5. There are 14 residues in the CDR3. Germline values: CDR1 SNHLY, CDR2 FYNNEI. This CDR3 reads CASTPDRGGNTIYF. The CDR3 bases are TGTGCCAGCACCCCGGACAGGGGAGGAAACACCATATATTTT. Drawing the rest from reference TRBV2 and TRBJ1-3, the complete variable domain is EPEVTQTPSHQVTQMGQEVILRCVPISNHLYFYWYRQILGQKVEFLVSFYNNEISEKSEIFDDQFSVERPDGSNFTLKIRSTKLEDSAMYFCASTPDRGGNTIYFGEGSWLTVV.

This clonotype was counted at least ten times. J is TRBJ2-2 and V is TRBV29-1; TRBD2 might be the D (6 bases). Germline loops: CDR1 SQVTM, CDR2 ANQGSEA. The CDR3 has 14 amino acids. V shed 4 bases and J shed 3 bases, with 12 bases lying between them. The CDR3 loop is CSVGLVVDTGELFF. CDR3 nucleotides: TGCAGCGTTGGACTAGTAGTTGACACCGGGGAGCTGTTTTTT.

This clonotype was observed many times. The V gene is TRBV15, the J gene TRBJ1-5; maybe TRBD1 (5 bases). The CDR3 loop spans 16 amino acids. Germline V lookup: CDR1 LNHNV, CDR2 YYDKDF (reference sequence). Trimming stripped 3 bases from V and 2 bases from J, with 14 bases between. The CDR3 DNA follows: TGTGCCACCAGCAGGGACTTGGGGGTCGGCAATCAGCCCCAGCATTTT. It codes for CATSRDLGVGNQPQHF.

The chain combines TRBV7-2 with TRBJ2-1, with D possibly TRBD1 on 5 matching bases. CDR1 and CDR2 from the germline V gene are SGHTA and FQGNSA. The CDR3 is 14 amino acids. Trimming removed 6 bases from V and 7 bases from J, with 16 bases in between. CDR3 loop: CASSQRQQNNEQFF. The CDR3, as DNA: TGTGCCAGCAGTCAAAGACAGCAAAATAATGAGCAGTTCTTC.

The chain links TRBV2 to TRBJ2-7; perhaps TRBD1 as D (5 bases). Germline CDR1 is SNHLY and CDR2 is FYNNEI. Trimming took 0 bases from V and 3 from J, leaving 9 bases between them. This CDR3 is 14 amino acids long. CDR3: CASSEAGVIYEQYF. The CDR3 DNA reads TGTGCCAGCAGTGAAGCAGGGGTGATCTACGAGCAGTACTTC.

The chain has TRBV19 and TRBJ1-2; D is unclear. Trimming cost V 6 bases and J 2 bases, with 7 bases left between them. This CDR3 is 12 amino acids long. From germline, CDR1 is LNHDA and CDR2 SQIVND (reference sequence). CDR3 in amino acids: CASRGYNYGYTF. In DNA form, the CDR3 reads TGTGCCAGTAGGGGATACAACTATGGCTACACCTTC.

This clonotype was observed many times. The chain joins TRBV2 to TRBJ1-6; 7 bases line up with TRBD1. The CDR3 consists of 14 residues. Germline values: CDR1 SNHLY, CDR2 FYNNEI. V lost 4 bases, J lost 8 bases, and 5 bases stayed unmatched. CDR3: CASSAQGVDSPLHF. Written as DNA, the CDR3 is TGTGCCAGCAGTGCTCAGGGGGTTGATTCACCCCTCCACTTT.

This clonotype was counted ten times or more. The chain carries TRBV30 and TRBJ1-1; D gene ambiguous. The germline gives CDR1 GTSNPN, CDR2 SVGIG (reference sequence). The V end was cut by 4 bases, the J end by 0 bases, with 15 bases between. There are 15 residues in the CDR3. CDR3 sequence (DNA): TGTGCCTGGACCCCCGCCGGCAGTATGAACACTGAAGCTTTCTTT. Protein sequence: CAWTPAGSMNTEAFF.

This clonotype was counted at least ten times. The junction departs from the called germline gene at one end, perhaps through a read error. The chain joins TRBV5-4 to TRBJ1-1; D may be TRBD1 (5 bases). CDR3 length equals 16 residues. Germline values: CDR1 SGHNT, CDR2 YYREEE (reference sequence). The CDR3 sequence is CASSLGQIGLNTEAFF. DNA of the CDR3: TGTGCCAGCAGCCTGGGGCAGATTGGCTTGAATACTGAAGCTTTCTTT.